Below, 26 T cell receptor beta chains from the same sample are listed, as sequenced in a study of PD-L1 blockade in urothelial cancer (TCRdb year 2017). The method behind the library was the immunoSEQ multiplex PCR assay. The table was pulled from immuneACCESS by TCRdb, which kept in-frame rearrangements only. Such tables lose some clones; where checked, under half of the loss comes from unresolved V genes, and the rest has no known cause. Present in this sample are around 50,000 clones, roughly 84% of which were seen just once. Together, the top ten hold about 1.2% of the sample. The sample's time point, from its label and the paper: pretreatment peripheral blood. The sequencing used PBMCs, collected around atezolizumab (anti-PD-L1) treatment. These receptors were taken from a man aged 45-65 years with urothelial cancer.

The genes are TRBV5-6 and TRBJ1-1, with 8 bases identical to TRBD1. This CDR3 comprises 14 residues. V shed 2 bases and J 1 base; nucleotides not matched to a gene: 1. The germline V gene has CDR1 SGHDT and CDR2 YYEEEE. CDR3 sequence (DNA): TGTGCCAGCAGCTTAACAGGGGGGAACACTGAAGCTTTCTTT. Its protein product is CASSLTGGNTEAFF.

V and J are TRBV7-2 and TRBJ2-7; 10 bases fit TRBD2. V trimming: 3 bases; J trimming: 2 bases; junction bases outside the gene matches: 4. The CDR3 covers 15 residues. Germline V lookup: CDR1 SGHTA, CDR2 FQGNSA. The CDR3 sequence is CASSFFLAGAYEQYF. As DNA, the CDR3 is TGTGCCAGCAGCTTTTTCCTAGCGGGAGCCTACGAGCAGTACTTC.

V gene TRBV7-9 combines with J gene TRBJ2-1; D possibly corresponds to TRBD2 (6 bases). The CDR3 runs to 13 residues. Looked up from germline, CDR1 is SEHNR and CDR2 is FQNEAQ (reference sequence). The CDR3 reads CVTKGRTIGEQFF. The CDR3 nucleotides are TGTGTCACAAAGGGGAGGACCATCGGTGAGCAGTTCTTC. The variable domain in full, completed from reference TRBV7-9 and TRBJ2-1, reads DTGVSQNPRHKITKRGQNVTFRCDPISEHNRLYWYRQTLGQGPEFLTYFQNEAQLEKSRLLSDRFSAERPKGSFSTLEIQRTEQGDSAMYLCVTKGRTIGEQFFGPGTRLTVL.

This chain joins TRBV6-6 and TRBJ1-4; D might be TRBD1 (5 bases). Trimming took 6 bases from V and 8 from J, leaving 10 bases between them. The CDR3 is made up of 12 amino acids. The germline V gene has CDR1 MNHNY and CDR2 SVGAGI (reference sequence). Here the CDR3 DNA reads TGTGCCAGCAGAGGGAAGGGGGAAAAACTGTTTTTT. Its protein is CASRGKGEKLFF.

This chain connects TRBV29-1 to TRBJ2-3; weak D call: TRBD1 (5 bases). CDR1 is SQVTM and CDR2 is ANQGSEA in the germline V gene. V was cut by 8 bases and J by 0 bases, with 18 bases left in between. The CDR3 sequence is 15 residues long. The CDR3 here is CSITRVVRSTDTQYF. The CDR3 bases are TGCAGCATCACCAGGGTCGTCCGTAGCACAGATACGCAGTATTTT.

V gene TRBV7-9 combines with J gene TRBJ2-6; D is ambiguous. V was shortened by 8 bases and J by 6 bases, with 11 bases between the two germline ends. From germline, CDR1 is SEHNR and CDR2 FQNEAQ (reference sequence). This CDR3 has 13 residues. The CDR3 coding sequence is TGTGCCAGCTACTCCCTCCAGGCCAACGTCCTGACTTTC. Translated, it gives CASYSLQANVLTF.

The chain's CDR3 is CATSRDPPGNGSPLHF. DNA of the CDR3: TGTGCCACCAGCAGAGATCCCCCAGGGAACGGTTCACCCCTCCACTTT. The J gene is TRBJ1-6, the V gene TRBV15; weak D call: TRBD1 (5 bases). V shed 0 bases and J shed 9 bases, with 15 bases lying between them. The germline gives CDR1 LNHNV, CDR2 YYDKDF (reference sequence). There are 16 residues in the CDR3.

V and J are TRBV18 and TRBJ2-1; possible D gene TRBD1, 5 bases. Germline CDR1 is KGHSH and CDR2 is LQKENI. The CDR3 spans 14 residues. Trimming removed 5 bases from V and 5 bases from J, with 13 bases in between. The CDR3 DNA follows: TGTGCCAGCTCAGAGAAACAGGTTGACAATGAGCAGTTCTTC. Encoded protein: CASSEKQVDNEQFF.

This chain connects TRBV27 to TRBJ2-7; 7 bases agree with TRBD1. This CDR3 region has 13 residues. The V and J ends lost 3 bases and 4 bases, in that order; junction bases with no gene match: 3. Germline CDR1 is MNHEY and CDR2 is SMNVEV (reference sequence). The CDR3 DNA follows: TGTGCCAGCAGTTTGAGGGGGCGGTACGAGCAGTACTTC. Residues: CASSLRGRYEQYF.

This clone was seen just once. Written as DNA, the CDR3 is TGTGCCAGCAGTAGGCCGGGACTACGATCCTACGAGCAGTACTTC. Protein sequence: CASSRPGLRSYEQYF. The chain couples TRBV6-5 to TRBJ2-7; TRBD2 aligns across 7 bases. Trimming at V came to 5 bases and at J to 1 base, leaving 8 bases not matched to a gene. Germline CDR1 is MNHEY and CDR2 is SVGAGI. This CDR3 region has 15 residues.

This clone occurred once. The chain employs TRBV27 and TRBJ2-3; 12 nucleotides match TRBD2. Germline CDR1 and CDR2: MNHEY and SMNVEV (reference sequence). V was clipped by 8 bases and J by 5 bases; unmatched bases: 17. The CDR3 runs to 18 residues. The CDR3 reads CASAPDRTSGARGDTQYF. The CDR3, as DNA: TGTGCCAGCGCCCCCGACCGGACTAGCGGGGCAAGGGGAGATACGCAGTATTTT.

The genes are TRBV6-1 and TRBJ1-5; D is possibly TRBD1 (5 bases). Trimming removed 8 bases from V and 4 bases from J, with 15 bases in between. In germline, CDR1 is MNHNS, CDR2 SASEGT. The CDR3 runs to 14 residues. The CDR3 nucleotides are TGTGCCAGCCGTCGGAACCAGGGAAATCAGCCCCAGCATTTT. Its protein product is CASRRNQGNQPQHF.

The chain links TRBV2 to TRBJ1-1, with D perhaps matching TRBD1 (5 bases). Germline V CDR1 and CDR2: SNHLY, FYNNEI. This CDR3 is built from 13 residues. The ends were cut back, 6 bases at V and 3 bases at J, with 11 bases in the middle. This CDR3 reads CASSSEGDTEAFF. The CDR3 DNA is TGTGCCAGCAGCTCAGAAGGGGACACTGAAGCTTTCTTT.

V usage is TRBV6-1 and J usage is TRBJ2-3; a weak D match, TRBD2 (6 bases). V was cut by 6 bases and J by 5 bases, with 12 bases left in between. Germline CDR1 MNHNS, CDR2 SASEGT. This CDR3 region has 13 residues. CDR3 loop: CASSAMGGDTQYF. The CDR3 nucleotides are TGTGCCAGCAGCGCTATGGGGGGAGATACGCAGTATTTT.

This clone was counted a single time. The chain combines TRBV10-1 with TRBJ2-5, with 8 bases fitting TRBD1. The CDR3 has 15 residues. The V and J ends lost 0 bases and 5 bases, in that order; junction bases with no gene match: 5. Germline V CDR1 and CDR2: WNHNN, SYGVQD (reference sequence). The CDR3 loop reads CASSESPGGAETQYF. The CDR3, as DNA: TGCGCCAGCAGTGAGTCTCCAGGGGGCGCGGAGACCCAGTACTTC.

The chain employs TRBV27 and TRBJ2-1, with 10 bases that match TRBD1. Looked up from germline, CDR1 is MNHEY and CDR2 is SMNVEV (reference sequence). V gave up 5 bases and J gave up 7 bases; unmatched junction bases: 17. The CDR3 loop spans 18 amino acids. Here the CDR3 reads CASSRDRGPREGYNEQFF. As DNA, the CDR3 is TGTGCCAGCAGTCGGGACAGGGGCCCACGTGAAGGGTATAATGAGCAGTTCTTC.

This chain links TRBV19 with TRBJ2-3; D is unclear. The germline V gene encodes CDR1 LNHDA and CDR2 SQIVND (reference sequence). V was pared by 1 base and J by 0 bases, with 8 bases between. The CDR3 loop spans 15 amino acids. CDR3 DNA sequence: TGTGCCAGTAGTATAGCCCAGGTTAGCACAGATACGCAGTATTTT. This codes for CASSIAQVSTDTQYF.

The V call is TRBV29-1, the J call TRBJ1-2; 8 positions match TRBD1. CDR1 and CDR2 from the germline V gene are SQVTM and ANQGSEA. Germline trimming cut 7 bases from V and 7 bases from J; bases unmatched to any gene: 5. The CDR3 contains 11 residues. CDR3 protein: CSAPTGVGYTF. For the CDR3, the DNA is TGCAGCGCTCCGACAGGGGTTGGCTACACCTTC.

V is TRBV7-8 and J is TRBJ2-3, with 12 nucleotides matching TRBD2. Unmatched junction bases numbered 5, after V lost 5 bases and J lost 5 bases. This CDR3 spans 15 amino acids. Germline CDR1 SGHVS, CDR2 FQNEAQ. The CDR3 sequence is CASSTWTSGVDTQYF. For the CDR3, the DNA is TGTGCCAGCAGCACGTGGACTAGCGGGGTAGATACGCAGTATTTT. The whole variable domain, remainder taken from reference TRBV7-8 and TRBJ2-3, is GAGVSQSPRYKVAKRGQDVALRCDPISGHVSLFWYQQALGQGPEFLTYFQNEAQLDKSGLPSDRFFAERPEGSVSTLKIQRTQQEDSAVYLCASSTWTSGVDTQYFGPGTRLTVL.

This rearrangement joins TRBV10-3 to TRBJ1-5; 9 bases match TRBD1. The trim removed 3 bases at V and 2 bases at J, leaving 8 bases unmatched. Germline V gene data show CDR1 as ENHRY and CDR2 as SYGVKD. This CDR3 is built from 17 residues. The CDR3 coding sequence is TGTGCCATCAGTGAAGGGGACAGGGTGCGCGGCAATCAGCCCCAGCATTTT. It specifies CAISEGDRVRGNQPQHF.

The chain is built from TRBV7-8 and TRBJ1-5; no firm D call. V shed 5 bases and J shed 2 bases, with 16 bases lying between them. Germline V gene lookup returns CDR1 SGHVS and CDR2 FQNEAQ. This CDR3 contains 16 residues. The CDR3 sequence is CASSHRRLRGNQPQHF. CDR3 sequence (DNA): TGTGCCAGCAGCCATCGCCGTTTAAGAGGCAATCAGCCCCAGCATTTT.

The sample holds one count of this clone. V and J are TRBV28 and TRBJ2-1; D perhaps matches TRBD2 (5 bases). The CDR3 runs 16 residues. Germline V CDR1 and CDR2: MDHEN, SYDVKM. The V end was cut by 2 bases, the J end by 4 bases, with 15 bases between. CDR3: CASSLTSSRSYNEQFF. DNA of the CDR3: TGTGCCAGCAGTTTAACGTCTAGCCGATCATACAATGAGCAGTTCTTC.

This chain links TRBV19 with TRBJ2-7, with D possibly matching TRBD1 (5 bases). V lost 1 base, J lost 3 bases, and 10 bases lay in between. Germline-derived CDR1 and CDR2 are LNHDA and SQIVND (reference sequence). The CDR3 loop spans 14 amino acids. For the CDR3, the DNA is TGTGCCAGTAGTATAGGACAGCCGGGCTACGAGCAGTACTTC. This codes for CASSIGQPGYEQYF. Full variable domain (remainder filled in from reference TRBV19 and TRBJ2-7): DGGITQSPKYLFRKEGQNVTLSCEQNLNHDAMYWYRQDPGQGLRLIYYSQIVNDFQKGDIAEGYSVSREKKESFPLTVTSAQKNPTAFYLCASSIGQPGYEQYFGPGTRLTVT.

The rearrangement links TRBV7-9 to TRBJ1-3; D unclear. The CDR3 has 13 residues. Germline CDR1 is SEHNR and CDR2 is FQNEAQ (reference sequence). Trimming took 7 bases from V and 0 from J, leaving 7 bases between them. CDR3 in amino acids: CASKEISGNTIYF. The CDR3 DNA sequence: TGTGCCAGCAAGGAGATCTCTGGAAACACCATATATTTT.

The chain employs TRBV6-1 and TRBJ1-2; D not resolved. Germline V CDR1 and CDR2: MNHNS, SASEGT. The CDR3 is 13 amino acids. The V end was cut by 0 bases, the J end by 4 bases, with 6 bases between. CDR3 loop: CASSEARGYGYTF. The DNA of the CDR3 is TGTGCCAGCAGTGAAGCGCGCGGCTATGGCTACACCTTC.

In nucleotides, the CDR3 is TGCGCCAGCAGCCACTGGGGACTAGCGGGCGCAAATGGGGCCAACGTCCTGACTTTC. It is translated as CASSHWGLAGANGANVLTF. This rearrangement joins TRBV4-1 to TRBJ2-6; 12 bases line up with TRBD2. This CDR3 contains 19 residues. The V segment lost 3 bases and the J segment 3 bases; nucleotides outside the gene matches: 9. From germline, CDR1 is MGHRA and CDR2 YSYEKL.